The next 8 T cell receptor beta chains were all read from a single sample in a study of OX40 agonist ivuxolimab in advanced cancers. Assay used: immunoSEQ multiplex PCR; TCRdb lists only in-frame clones, some missing. The table records roughly 91,000 clones, around 96% of them present only once. Sequenced material: CD4+ or CD8+ T cells sorted from blood, taken in a trial of the OX40 agonist ivuxolimab. The receptors were sampled from an adult with an advanced solid tumor such as melanoma, head and neck, liver or kidney cancer.

The chain carries TRBV5-6 and TRBJ2-7; the D call may be TRBD1 or TRBD2 (5 bases each). The CDR3 length is 14 residues. The V gene lost 2 bases and the J gene lost 2 bases, with 11 bases spanning the gap. Germline-derived CDR1 and CDR2 are SGHDT and YYEEEE. CDR3 in amino acids: CASSFAGSAYEQYF. In DNA, the CDR3 is TGTGCCAGCAGCTTCGCAGGGAGCGCCTACGAGCAGTACTTC.

The rearrangement uses TRBV4-1 and TRBJ1-4; D gene uncertain. The length of the CDR3 is 14 residues. Trimming shortened V by 5 bases and J by 7 bases, and 14 bases separated the two germline ends. CDR1 and CDR2 from the germline V gene are MGHRA and YSYEKL. The CDR3 spells CASSWNLSGEKLFF. The DNA of the CDR3 is TGCGCCAGCAGCTGGAACCTGAGTGGTGAAAAACTGTTTTTT.

V and J are TRBV5-3 and TRBJ1-4, with D possibly being TRBD1 (5 bases). TRBV5-3 is placed among ORFs of uncertain function. Trimming pared 2 bases from V and 7 bases from J, leaving 15 bases between. The CDR3 is made up of 15 amino acids. The DNA for the CDR3 is TGTGCCAGAAGCTTAAATTTGGCAGGGTGTGAAAAACTGTTTTTT. This translates into CARSLNLAGCEKLFF.

This clone was detected many times. V and J are TRBV15 and TRBJ1-1, with D perhaps TRBD1 (5 bases). Germline values: CDR1 LNHNV, CDR2 YYDKDF (reference sequence). V shed 1 base and J shed 6 bases, with 15 bases lying between them. The CDR3 consists of 15 residues. The CDR3 DNA follows: TGTGCCACCAGCAGAGGGACATCTTACCTGGCTGAAGCTTTCTTT. It is translated as CATSRGTSYLAEAFF.

This chain uses TRBV27 with TRBJ2-5, with 11 bases identical to TRBD2. The ends lost 2 bases at V and 5 bases at J; junction bases unmatched: 4. The CDR3 is 15 residues long. CDR1 is MNHEY and CDR2 is SMNVEV in the germline V gene (reference sequence). The CDR3 nucleotides read TGTGCCAGCAGTTTAGTAGCGGGGGGGATGGAGACCCAGTACTTC. It yields the protein CASSLVAGGMETQYF.

The chain recombines TRBV4-3 with TRBJ2-5, with D perhaps TRBD1 (5 bases). The germline V and J ends were trimmed by 0 bases and 0 bases, with 17 bases remaining between them. The germline CDR1 and CDR2 sequences are LGHNA and YSLEER. The CDR3 sequence is 18 residues long. The CDR3 loop reads CASSQEMGRARYQETQYF. The CDR3 DNA reads as TGCGCCAGCAGCCAAGAGATGGGCAGGGCTCGGTACCAAGAGACCCAGTACTTC.

The chain recombines TRBV27 with TRBJ1-1; no firm D call. CDR3 length: 14 amino acids. Germline V gene data show CDR1 as MNHEY and CDR2 as SMNVEV (reference sequence). V gave up 2 bases and J gave up 4 bases, with 11 bases separating them. The CDR3 DNA sequence: TGTGCCAGCAGTTTAAACGGGGTGGCCACTGAAGCTTTCTTT. Protein sequence: CASSLNGVATEAFF.

The chain is built from TRBV13 and TRBJ1-3; no clear D. This CDR3 is 17 amino acids long. Germline V CDR1 and CDR2: PRHDT, FYEKMQ (reference sequence). Between the trimmed V and J ends, which lost 5 bases and 0 bases, there was a span of 17 bases. In DNA, the CDR3 is TGTGCCAGCAGCATCCTCGGATCACTGAGCTCTGGAAACACCATATATTTT. This gives the protein CASSILGSLSSGNTIYF.